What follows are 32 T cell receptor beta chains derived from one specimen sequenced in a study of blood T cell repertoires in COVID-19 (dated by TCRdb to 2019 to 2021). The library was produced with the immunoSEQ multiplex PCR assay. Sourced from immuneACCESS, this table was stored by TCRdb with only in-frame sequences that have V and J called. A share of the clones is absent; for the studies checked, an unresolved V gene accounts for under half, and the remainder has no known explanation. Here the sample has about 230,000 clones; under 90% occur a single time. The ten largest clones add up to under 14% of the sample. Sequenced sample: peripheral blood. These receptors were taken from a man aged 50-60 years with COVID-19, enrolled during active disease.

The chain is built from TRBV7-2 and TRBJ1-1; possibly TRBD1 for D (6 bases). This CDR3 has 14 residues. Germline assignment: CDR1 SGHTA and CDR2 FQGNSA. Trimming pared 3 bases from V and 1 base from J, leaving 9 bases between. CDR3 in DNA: TGTGCCAGCAGCTTTGACAGGCAGAACACTGAAGCTTTCTTT. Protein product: CASSFDRQNTEAFF.

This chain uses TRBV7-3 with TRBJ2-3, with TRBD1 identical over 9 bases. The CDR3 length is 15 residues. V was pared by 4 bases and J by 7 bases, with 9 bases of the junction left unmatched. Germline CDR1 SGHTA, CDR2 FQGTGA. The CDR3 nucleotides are TGTGCCAGCAGCTCCCCGGGACAGGGCCTCTATACGCAGTATTTT. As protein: CASSSPGQGLYTQYF.

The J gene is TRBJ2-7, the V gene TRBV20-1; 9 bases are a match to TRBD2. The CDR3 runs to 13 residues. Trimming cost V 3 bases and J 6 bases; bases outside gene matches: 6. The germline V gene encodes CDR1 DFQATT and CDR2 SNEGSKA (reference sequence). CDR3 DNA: TGCAGTGCTAGTCCCACGCGGGGGGGCGAGCAGTACTTC. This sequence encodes CSASPTRGGEQYF.

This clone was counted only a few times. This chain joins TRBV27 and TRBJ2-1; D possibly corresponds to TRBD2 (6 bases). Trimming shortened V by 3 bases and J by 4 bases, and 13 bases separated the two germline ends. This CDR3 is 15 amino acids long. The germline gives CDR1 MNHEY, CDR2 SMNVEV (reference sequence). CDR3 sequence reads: CASSFRQGLYNEQFF. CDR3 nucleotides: TGTGCCAGCAGTTTTAGGCAGGGACTTTACAATGAGCAGTTCTTC.

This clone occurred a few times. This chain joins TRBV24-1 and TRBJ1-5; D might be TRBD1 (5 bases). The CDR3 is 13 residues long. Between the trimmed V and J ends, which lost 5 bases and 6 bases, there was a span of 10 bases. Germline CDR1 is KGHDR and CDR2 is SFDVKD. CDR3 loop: CATSALGGQPQHF. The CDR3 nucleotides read TGTGCCACCAGTGCCCTGGGGGGTCAGCCCCAGCATTTT.

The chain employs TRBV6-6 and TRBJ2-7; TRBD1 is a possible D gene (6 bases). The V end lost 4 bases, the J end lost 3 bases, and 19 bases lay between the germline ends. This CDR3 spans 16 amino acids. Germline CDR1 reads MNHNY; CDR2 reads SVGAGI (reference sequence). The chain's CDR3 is CASSSQDRPWGYEQYF. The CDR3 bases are TGTGCCAGCAGTTCCCAAGACAGGCCGTGGGGCTACGAGCAGTACTTC.

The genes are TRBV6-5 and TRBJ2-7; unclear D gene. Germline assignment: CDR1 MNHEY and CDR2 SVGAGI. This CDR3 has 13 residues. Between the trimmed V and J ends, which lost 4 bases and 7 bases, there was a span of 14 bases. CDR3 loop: CASSSPLVGEQYF. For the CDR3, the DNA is TGTGCCAGCAGTTCCCCCTTGGTCGGGGAGCAGTACTTC.

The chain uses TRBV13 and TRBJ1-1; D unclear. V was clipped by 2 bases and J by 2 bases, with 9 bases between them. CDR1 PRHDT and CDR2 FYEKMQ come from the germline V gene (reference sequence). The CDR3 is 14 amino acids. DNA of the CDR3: TGTGCCAGCAGCTTACCAGGATTCAACACTGAAGCTTTCTTT. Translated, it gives CASSLPGFNTEAFF.

The CDR3 loop reads CASSQSPGQKIYGYTF. In nucleotides, the CDR3 is TGTGCCAGCAGCCAATCGCCGGGACAGAAAATCTATGGCTACACCTTC. The V and J genes are TRBV3-1 (or the pseudogene TRBV3-2) and TRBJ1-2; 7 nucleotides align to TRBD1. The junction had 10 bases not matched to a gene; V was cut back by 2 bases and J by 4 bases. CDR1 is LGHDT and CDR2 is YNNKEL in the germline V gene (reference sequence). This CDR3 has 16 residues.

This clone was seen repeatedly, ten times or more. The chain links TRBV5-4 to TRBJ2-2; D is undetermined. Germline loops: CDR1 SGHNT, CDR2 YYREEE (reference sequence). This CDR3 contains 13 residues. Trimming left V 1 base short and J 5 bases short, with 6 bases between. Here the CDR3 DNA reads TGTGCCAGCAGCTTGTCGGGTACCGGGGAGCTGTTTTTT. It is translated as CASSLSGTGELFF.

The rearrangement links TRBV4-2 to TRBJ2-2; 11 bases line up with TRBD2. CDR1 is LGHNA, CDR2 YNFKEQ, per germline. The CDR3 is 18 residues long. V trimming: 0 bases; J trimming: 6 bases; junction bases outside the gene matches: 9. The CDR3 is CASSQDWASGGMAGELFF. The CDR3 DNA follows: TGTGCCAGCAGCCAAGATTGGGCTAGCGGGGGGATGGCCGGGGAGCTGTTTTTT.

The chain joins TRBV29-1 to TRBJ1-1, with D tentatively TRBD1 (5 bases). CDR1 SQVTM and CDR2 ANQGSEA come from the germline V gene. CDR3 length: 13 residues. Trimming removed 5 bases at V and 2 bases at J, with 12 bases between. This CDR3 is CSVQGRANTEAFF. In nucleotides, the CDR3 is TGCAGCGTTCAAGGCAGGGCCAACACTGAAGCTTTCTTT.

For the CDR3, the DNA is TGTGCCAGCACCCGCTACGAGCAGTACTTC. This codes for CASTRYEQYF. V gene TRBV3-1 (or the pseudogene TRBV3-2) combines with J gene TRBJ2-7; D ambiguous. With 7 bases removed from V and 3 bases from J, the gap between germline ends came to 4 bases. Germline V gives CDR1 LGHDT, CDR2 YNNKEL (reference sequence). The CDR3 totals 10 residues.

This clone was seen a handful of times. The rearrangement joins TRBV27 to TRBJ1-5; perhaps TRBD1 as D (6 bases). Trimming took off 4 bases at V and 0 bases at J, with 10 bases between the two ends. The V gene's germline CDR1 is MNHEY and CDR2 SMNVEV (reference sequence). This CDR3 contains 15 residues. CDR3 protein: CASSSGGLSNQPQHF. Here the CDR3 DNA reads TGTGCCAGCAGTTCGGGGGGCCTTAGCAATCAGCCCCAGCATTTT.

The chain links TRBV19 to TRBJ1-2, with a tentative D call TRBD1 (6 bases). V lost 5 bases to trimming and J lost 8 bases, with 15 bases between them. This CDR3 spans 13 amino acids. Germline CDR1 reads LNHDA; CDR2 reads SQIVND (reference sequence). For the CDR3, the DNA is TGTGCCAGTAGTTCAGCCCAGGGGCCCGGCTACACCTTC. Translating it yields CASSSAQGPGYTF.

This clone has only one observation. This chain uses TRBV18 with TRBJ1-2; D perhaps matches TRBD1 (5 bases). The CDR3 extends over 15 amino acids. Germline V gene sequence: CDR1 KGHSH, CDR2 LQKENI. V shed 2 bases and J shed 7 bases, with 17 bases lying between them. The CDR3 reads CASSPSETVLRGYTF. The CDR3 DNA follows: TGTGCCAGCTCACCATCAGAGACAGTGCTACGTGGCTACACCTTC.

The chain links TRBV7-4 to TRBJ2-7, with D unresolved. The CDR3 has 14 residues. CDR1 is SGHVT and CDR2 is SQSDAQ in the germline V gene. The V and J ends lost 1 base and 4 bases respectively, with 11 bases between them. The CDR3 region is CASSLVGPRYEQYF. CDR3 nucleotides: TGTGCCAGCAGCTTAGTAGGTCCTAGGTACGAGCAGTACTTC.

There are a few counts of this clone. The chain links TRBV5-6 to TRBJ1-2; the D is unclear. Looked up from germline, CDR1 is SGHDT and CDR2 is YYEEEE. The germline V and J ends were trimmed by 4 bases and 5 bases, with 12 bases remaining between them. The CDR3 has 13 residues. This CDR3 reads CASSPVDSYGYTF. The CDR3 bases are TGTGCCAGCAGCCCAGTGGACTCATATGGCTACACCTTC.

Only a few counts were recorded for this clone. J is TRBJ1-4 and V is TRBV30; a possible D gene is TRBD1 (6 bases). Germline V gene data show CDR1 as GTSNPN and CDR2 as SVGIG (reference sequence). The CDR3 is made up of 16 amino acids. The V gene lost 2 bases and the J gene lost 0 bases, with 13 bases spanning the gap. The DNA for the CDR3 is TGTGCCTGGAGTCCGGGGGGCCATGCAACTAATGAAAAACTGTTTTTT. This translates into CAWSPGGHATNEKLFF.

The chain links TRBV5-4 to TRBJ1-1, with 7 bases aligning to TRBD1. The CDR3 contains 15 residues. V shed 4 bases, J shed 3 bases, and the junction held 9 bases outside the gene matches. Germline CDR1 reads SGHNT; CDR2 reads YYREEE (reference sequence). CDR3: CASSGGQLGDTEAFF. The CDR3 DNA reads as TGTGCCAGCAGCGGGGGACAGCTAGGGGACACTGAAGCTTTCTTT.

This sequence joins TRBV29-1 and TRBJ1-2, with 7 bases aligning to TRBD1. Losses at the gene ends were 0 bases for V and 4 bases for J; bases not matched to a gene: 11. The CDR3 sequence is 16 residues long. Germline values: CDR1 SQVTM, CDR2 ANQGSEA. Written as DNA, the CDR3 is TGCAGCGTTGAAGATCTTCAGGGGGGTCTCGGCTATGGCTACACCTTC. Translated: CSVEDLQGGLGYGYTF.

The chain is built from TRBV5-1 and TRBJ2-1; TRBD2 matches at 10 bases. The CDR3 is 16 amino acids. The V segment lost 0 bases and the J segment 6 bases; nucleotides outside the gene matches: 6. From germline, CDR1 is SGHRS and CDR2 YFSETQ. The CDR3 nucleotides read TGCGCCAGCAGCTTGGACCCCCTAGCGGGGGTCAATGAGCAGTTCTTC. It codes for CASSLDPLAGVNEQFF. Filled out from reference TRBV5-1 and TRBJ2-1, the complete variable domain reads KAGVTQTPRYLIKTRGQQVTLSCSPISGHRSVSWYQQTPGQGLQFLFEYFSETQRNKGNFPGRFSGRQFSNSRSEMNVSTLELGDSALYLCASSLDPLAGVNEQFFGPGTRLTVL.

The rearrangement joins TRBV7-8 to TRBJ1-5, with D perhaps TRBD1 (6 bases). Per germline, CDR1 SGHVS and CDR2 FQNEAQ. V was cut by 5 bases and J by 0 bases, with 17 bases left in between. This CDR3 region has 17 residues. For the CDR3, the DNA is TGTGCCAGCAGCACTCGGACAGCCCAATCTAGCAATCAGCCCCAGCATTTT. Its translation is CASSTRTAQSSNQPQHF.

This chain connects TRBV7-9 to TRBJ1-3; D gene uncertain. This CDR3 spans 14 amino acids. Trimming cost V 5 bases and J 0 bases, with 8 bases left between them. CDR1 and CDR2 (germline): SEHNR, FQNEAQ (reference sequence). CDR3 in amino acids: CASSSTVSGNTIYF. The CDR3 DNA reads TGTGCCAGCAGCAGTACAGTCTCTGGAAACACCATATATTTT. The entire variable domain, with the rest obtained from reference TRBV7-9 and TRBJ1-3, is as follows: DTGVSQNPRHKITKRGQNVTFRCDPISEHNRLYWYRQTLGQGPEFLTYFQNEAQLEKSRLLSDRFSAERPKGSFSTLEIQRTEQGDSAMYLCASSSTVSGNTIYFGEGSWLTVV.

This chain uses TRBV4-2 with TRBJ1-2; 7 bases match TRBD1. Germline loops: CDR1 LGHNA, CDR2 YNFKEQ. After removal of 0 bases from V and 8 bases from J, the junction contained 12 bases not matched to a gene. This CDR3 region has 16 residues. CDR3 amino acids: CASSQDQRTGYRGYTF. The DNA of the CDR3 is TGTGCCAGCAGCCAAGATCAGCGGACAGGATATCGGGGCTACACCTTC.

CDR3 loop: CASSLAGGPRDTQYF. The CDR3 region has the DNA TGTGCCAGCAGTCTAGCGGGGGGGCCGAGAGATACGCAGTATTTT. The rearrangement joins TRBV9 to TRBJ2-3, with TRBD2 identical over 12 bases. V shed 5 bases, J shed 5 bases, and the junction held 6 bases outside the gene matches. The length of the CDR3 is 15 residues. Per germline, CDR1 SGDLS and CDR2 YYNGEE.

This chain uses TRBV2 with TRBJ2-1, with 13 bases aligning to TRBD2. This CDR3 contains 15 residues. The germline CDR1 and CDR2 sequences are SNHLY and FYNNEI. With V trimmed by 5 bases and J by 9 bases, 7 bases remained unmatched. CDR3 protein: CASSPRLAGGGEQFF. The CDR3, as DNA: TGTGCCAGCAGTCCTAGACTAGCGGGAGGAGGTGAGCAGTTCTTC.

The DNA for the CDR3 is TGTGCCATCACCGGACAGGGATATCAGCCCCAGCATTTT. Protein product: CAITGQGYQPQHF. The gene calls are TRBV10-3 and TRBJ1-5; TRBD1 matches at 8 bases. With V trimmed by 7 bases and J by 5 bases, 4 bases remained unmatched. The CDR3 loop spans 13 amino acids. Germline values: CDR1 ENHRY, CDR2 SYGVKD.

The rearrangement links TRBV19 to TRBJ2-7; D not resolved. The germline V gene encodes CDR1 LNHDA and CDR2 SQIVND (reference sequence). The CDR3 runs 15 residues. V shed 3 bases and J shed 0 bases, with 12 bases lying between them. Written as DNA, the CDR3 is TGTGCCAGTAGTATGAGGCAACTTAGCTCCTACGAGCAGTACTTC. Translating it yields CASSMRQLSSYEQYF.

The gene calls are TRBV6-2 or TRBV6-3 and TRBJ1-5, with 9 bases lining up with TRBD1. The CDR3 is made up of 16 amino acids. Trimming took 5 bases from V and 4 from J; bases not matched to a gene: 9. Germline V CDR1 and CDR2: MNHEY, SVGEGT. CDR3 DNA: TGTGCCAGCAGTATGGGCGGACAGGGGACGAATCAGCCCCAGCATTTT. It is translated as CASSMGGQGTNQPQHF.

CDR3 DNA: TGTGCCAGCAGGGGGACAGGGGTTGAAAAACTGTTTTTT. Amino acids: CASRGTGVEKLFF. V gene TRBV6-5 combines with J gene TRBJ1-4, with 10 bases lining up with TRBD1. Unmatched junction bases numbered 2, after V lost 6 bases and J lost 7 bases. Germline V gene sequence: CDR1 MNHEY, CDR2 SVGAGI. The CDR3 consists of 13 residues.

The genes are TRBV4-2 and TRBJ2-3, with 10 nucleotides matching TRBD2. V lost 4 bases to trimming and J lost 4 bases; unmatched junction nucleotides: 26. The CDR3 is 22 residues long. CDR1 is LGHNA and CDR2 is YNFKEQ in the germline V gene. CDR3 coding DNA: TGTGCCAGCAGCCCACTATTCGGGGCATGGGGGACTAGCGATAAACGGCCAGATACGCAGTATTTT. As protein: CASSPLFGAWGTSDKRPDTQYF.